The source of this T cell receptor (beta chain) is a study of vaccination and CD4 T cells after COVID-19. Study information: The convalescents, six males and four females, included two who were Hispanic. Overlapping spike peptides of SARS-CoV-2, HCoV-NL63, HCoV-OC43 and HCoV-229E were used, and cells were stimulated with them. General study points: Only relatively few convalescent patients were studied, and early post-infection timepoints were not analyzed.

Unmatched junction bases numbered 1, after V lost 4 bases and J lost 1 base. The V gene's germline CDR1 is ENHRY and CDR2 SYGVKD. The CDR3 contains 14 residues. As for treatment: roughly 10-day PBMC culture with coronavirus spike peptide pools or control peptides (ViraFEST assay). Sequencing of cultured CD4+ T cell DNA used the Oncomine TCR Beta short-read assay. TCRdb re-analysed the PCR reads in MiXCR, keeping a single row per CDR3 protein. This sample has under 20,000 distinct CDR3 sequences, with around half found just once. On this clonotype itself: Its antigen is as yet unknown.

The sample consisted of CD4+ T cells from blood, cultured in vitro. The TCR was taken from a human donor who had recovered from COVID-19. The rearrangement uses TRBV10-3 and TRBJ1-1; the match to TRBD1 covers 9 bases. CDR3 sequence: CAISGDRANTEAFF. Here the CDR3 DNA reads TGTGCCATCAGTGGGGACAGGGCGAACACTGAAGCTTTCTTT.